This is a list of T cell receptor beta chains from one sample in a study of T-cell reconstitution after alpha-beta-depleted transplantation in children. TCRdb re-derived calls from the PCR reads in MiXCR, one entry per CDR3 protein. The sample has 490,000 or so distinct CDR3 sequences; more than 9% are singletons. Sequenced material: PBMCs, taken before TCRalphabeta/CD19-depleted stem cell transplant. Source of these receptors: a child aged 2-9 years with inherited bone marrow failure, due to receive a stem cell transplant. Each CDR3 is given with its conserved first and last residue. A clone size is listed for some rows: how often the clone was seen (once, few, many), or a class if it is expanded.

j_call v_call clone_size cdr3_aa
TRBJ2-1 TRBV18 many CASSADSYNEQFF
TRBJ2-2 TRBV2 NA CARGSGGLVRQNTGELFF
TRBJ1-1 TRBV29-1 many CSVEGYSTGVLAEAFF
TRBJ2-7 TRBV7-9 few CASSLAAQGYEQYF
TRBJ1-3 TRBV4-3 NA CASSPTRGPGNTIYF
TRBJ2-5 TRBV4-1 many CASSPDRGRGETQYF
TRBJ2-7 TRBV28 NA CASRQGHRSYEQYF
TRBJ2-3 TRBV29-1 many CSVSQGSPDTQYF
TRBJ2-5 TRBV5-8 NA CASSLAGLDGETQYF
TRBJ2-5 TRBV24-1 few CATSDNRLAQETQYF
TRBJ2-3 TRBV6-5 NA CASSYSRLAGADTQYF
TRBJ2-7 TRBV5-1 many CASSLGWSGQGANEQYF
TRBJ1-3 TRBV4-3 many CASSQGTASGNTIYF
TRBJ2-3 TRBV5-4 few CASSFQGAADTQYF
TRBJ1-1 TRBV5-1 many CASSLDRQSEAFF
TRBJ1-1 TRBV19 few CASSGGRTEAFF
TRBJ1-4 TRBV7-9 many CASSPGPVGEKLFF
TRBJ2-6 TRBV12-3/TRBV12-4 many CASRSPGSSGANVLTF
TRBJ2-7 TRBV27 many CTSGTGFYEQYF
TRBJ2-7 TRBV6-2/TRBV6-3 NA CASSARKDEQYF
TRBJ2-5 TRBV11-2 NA CASSLIAGKETQYF
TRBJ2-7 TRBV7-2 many CASSLVFEAHEQYF
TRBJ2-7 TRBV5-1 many CASSLERTAYEQYF
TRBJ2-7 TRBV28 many CASSGQLYEQYF
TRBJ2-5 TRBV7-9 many CASSWTGVGQTQYF
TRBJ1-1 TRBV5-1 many CASSLNWESHTEAFF
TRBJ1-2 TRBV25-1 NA CASSPPGTGAGYTF
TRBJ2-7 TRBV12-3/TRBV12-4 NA CASSLNLGTGIFYEQYF
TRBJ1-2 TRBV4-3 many CASSQVYPGARGYTF
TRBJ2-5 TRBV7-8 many CASSLGGDEETQYF
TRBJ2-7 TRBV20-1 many CSARDGDLYEQYF
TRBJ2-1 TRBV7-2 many CASSSHPGLVLHNEQFF
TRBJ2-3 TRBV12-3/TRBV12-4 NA CASSISGGSTDTQYF
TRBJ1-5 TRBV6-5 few CASSYSSVRNQPQHF
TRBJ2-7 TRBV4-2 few CASSHEWLTGTYEQYF
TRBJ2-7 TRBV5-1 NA CASSPLAGQGYEQYF
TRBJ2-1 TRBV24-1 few CATSPTGSYNEQFF
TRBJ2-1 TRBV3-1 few CASSHRGAGVDEQFF
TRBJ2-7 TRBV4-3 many CASSQGEASIYEQYF
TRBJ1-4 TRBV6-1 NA CASSTLGRVSGDSDEKLFF
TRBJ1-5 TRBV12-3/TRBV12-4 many CASSFTGLDQPQHF
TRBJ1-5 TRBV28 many CASSLHWTAINQPQHF
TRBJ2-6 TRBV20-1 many CSAPGQAGANVLTF
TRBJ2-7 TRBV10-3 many CAISESISGVSYEQYF
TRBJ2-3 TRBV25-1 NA CASSESISTDTQYF
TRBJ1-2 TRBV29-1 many CSVAPGRGYGYTF
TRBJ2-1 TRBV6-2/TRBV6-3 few CASSYALGAQFF
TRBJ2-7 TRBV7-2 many CASSPLRQGSYEQYF
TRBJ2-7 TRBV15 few CATSAEVAEQYF
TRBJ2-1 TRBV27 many CASCWTGSSYNEQFF
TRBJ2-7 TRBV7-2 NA CASSSGLANEQYF
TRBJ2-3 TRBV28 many CASEAGLAGSVDTQYF
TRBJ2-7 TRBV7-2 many CASSQTGDEYF